Below, one T cell receptor beta chain is given with its context. A junction boundary mismatches the germline segment, possibly from a read error. As handled by the study authors: Estimation of nucleated cell counts was performed using reference gene primer amplification. Only in-frame clones appear in the TCRdb table, and some are missing; sequencing was by immunoSEQ multiplex PCR. V and J calls and clone size come straight from that table; D and trimming were deduced from the DNA. This table holds approximately 120,000 clones, roughly 90% found once. The record originates from a study of blood T cell repertoires in COVID-19. Study at large: Collection of acute and convalescent COVID-19 samples took place in the United States, Italy and Spain. PBMCs, B-cell-depleted T cells, or T cells provided the cDNA or gDNA that made up the material.

The CDR3 covers 13 residues. Germline lookup yields CDR1 LNHDA and CDR2 SQIVND (reference sequence). This clonotype was sampled from a man aged 45-60 years with acute or convalescent COVID-19. The V and J genes are TRBV19 and TRBJ1-5; TRBD1 might be the D (6 bases). Material: peripheral blood. The CDR3 reads CASSKSTGPPGDF. In nucleotides, the CDR3 is TGTGCCAGTAGTAAATCAACAGGGCCGCCCGGGGATTTT.